This T cell receptor (beta chain) was documented in a study of patients and donors after allogeneic stem cell transplantation. TCRdb used MiXCR to reprocess the RT-PCR reads, holding one entry per CDR3 protein. The sample has about a million distinct CDR3 sequences, approximately 19% seen once. There are 14 residues in the CDR3. With V trimmed by 6 bases and J by 4 bases, 9 bases remained unmatched. This clonotype was counted many times. V gene TRBV12-3 or TRBV12-4 combines with J gene TRBJ2-7; TRBD1 matches at 7 bases. Sequencing used blood, either unsorted or a sorted T cell fraction (not recorded which). The sequence came from a human donor who was either an allogeneic HSCT recipient or a stem cell or donor lymphocyte infusion donor (not recorded which). It is not recorded whose cells these are; they may come from a transplant donor. CDR3 nucleotide sequence: TGTGCCAGCAGGTACAGGGGATTCGGGTACGAGCAGTACTTC. Translated: CASRYRGFGYEQYF.